Following are 11 T cell receptor beta chains from one sample sequenced in a study of CD8 T cells in ankylosing spondylitis. Study results and limitations: Within ankylosing spondylitis blood, a TCR beta motif made up of seven to nine highly homologous variants appeared to be characteristic.

From the 5' RACE reads, TCRdb called clonotypes with MiXCR, one entry per CDR3 protein. In the table there are some 220,000 distinct CDR3 sequences, around 7.9% of which are singletons. Antigen specificity for these receptors is unknown. Sequencing was done on a sample of blood, either unsorted or a sorted T cell fraction (not recorded which). The receptor set was obtained from a male donor with ankylosing spondylitis.

Many counts were recorded for this clonotype. The rearrangement links TRBV25-1 to TRBJ2-1, with D tentatively TRBD2 (7 bases). Looked up from germline, CDR1 is MGHDK and CDR2 is SYGVNS. V dropped 6 bases and J dropped 9 bases, with 18 bases sitting between them. The CDR3 is 14 amino acids. CDR3 sequence reads: CASRGFGGLSEQFF. CDR3 DNA sequence: TGTGCCAGCAGGGGGTTCGGGGGGCTAAGTGAGCAGTTCTTC.

This clonotype was seen many times. The rearrangement links TRBV20-1 to TRBJ2-7; D uncertain. The V end lost 6 bases, the J end lost 3 bases, and 18 bases lay between the germline ends. CDR3 length equals 14 residues. Germline V CDR1 and CDR2: DFQATT, SNEGSKA (reference sequence). CDR3 DNA sequence: TGCAGTGCCCATTCAAGGGCACTTAACTACGAGCAGTACTTC. Protein: CSAHSRALNYEQYF.

Ten or more counts support this clonotype. The V and J genes are TRBV28 and TRBJ2-7; tentatively, D is TRBD1 (5 bases). The V and J ends lost 3 bases and 2 bases respectively, with 11 bases between them. CDR3 length: 14 amino acids. Per germline, CDR1 MDHEN and CDR2 SYDVKM. CDR3 sequence reads: CASSLQGGAYEQYF. CDR3 coding DNA: TGTGCCAGCAGTTTGCAGGGCGGCGCCTACGAGCAGTACTTC.

This clonotype has more than one count but fewer than ten. The V call is TRBV11-2, the J call TRBJ2-7; 10 nucleotides agree with TRBD2. The CDR3 has 14 residues. After removal of 5 bases from V and 6 bases from J, the junction contained 7 bases not matched to a gene. CDR1 and CDR2 (germline): SGHAT, FQNNGV. The chain's CDR3 is CASSLPSGSGEQYF. CDR3 nucleotide sequence: TGTGCCAGCAGCCTCCCTAGCGGGAGTGGCGAGCAGTACTTC.

There are a few counts of this clonotype. This chain connects TRBV9 to TRBJ2-1, with D hard to call. Germline CDR1 SGDLS, CDR2 YYNGEE. This CDR3 has 14 residues. The V and J ends lost 0 bases and 1 base respectively, with 5 bases between them. This chain's CDR3 is CASSVELSYNEQFF. The CDR3 region has the DNA TGTGCCAGCAGCGTAGAGCTTTCCTACAATGAGCAGTTCTTC. Full variable domain (remainder filled in from reference TRBV9 and TRBJ2-1): DSGVTQTPKHLITATGQRVTLRCSPRSGDLSVYWYQQSLDQGLQFLIQYYNGEERAKGNILERFSAQQFPDLHSELNLSSLELGDSALYFCASSVELSYNEQFFGPGTRLTVL.

Many counts were recorded for this clonotype. The chain has TRBV29-1 and TRBJ2-1; D remains ambiguous. V lost 5 bases, J lost 0 bases, and 11 bases lay in between. The CDR3 has 14 amino acids. Germline CDR1 reads SQVTM; CDR2 reads ANQGSEA. The CDR3, as DNA: TGCAGCGTTTATCAGGTTAGCTCCTACAATGAGCAGTTCTTC. Its protein is CSVYQVSSYNEQFF.

This clonotype was counted many times. The chain recombines TRBV11-2 with TRBJ2-1; weak D call: TRBD2 (6 bases). The CDR3 sequence is 17 residues long. The germline V gene has CDR1 SGHAT and CDR2 FQNNGV. The ends were cut back, 0 bases at V and 3 bases at J, with 15 bases in the middle. CDR3 nucleotides: TGTGCCAGCAGCTTAGAGGGAGGACAAGGGATCTACAATGAGCAGTTCTTC. Translation gives CASSLEGGQGIYNEQFF.

In its sample, this clonotype was seen many times. The chain uses TRBV10-3 and TRBJ2-1; a possible D gene is TRBD2 (5 bases). The V end was cut by 10 bases, the J end by 9 bases, with 16 bases between. Germline V gene lookup returns CDR1 ENHRY and CDR2 SYGVKD. This CDR3 is built from 12 residues. CDR3 sequence reads: CATEEEVGEQFF. DNA of the CDR3: TGTGCCACCGAAGAGGAGGTGGGTGAGCAGTTCTTC.

This clonotype was picked up many times. The V and J genes are TRBV4-3 and TRBJ2-7; tentatively, D is TRBD2 (6 bases). The V and J ends lost 0 bases and 5 bases respectively, with 11 bases between them. Germline loops: CDR1 LGHNA, CDR2 YSLEER. The CDR3 is 14 amino acids. In DNA form, the CDR3 reads TGCGCCAGCAGCCAAGAACGATGGGGGGACGAGCAGTACTTC. Residues: CASSQERWGDEQYF.

This clonotype was recorded many times. This chain links TRBV7-9 with TRBJ2-7; D gene unclear. V lost 1 base, J lost 2 bases, and 6 bases lay in between. Germline lookup yields CDR1 SEHNR and CDR2 FQNEAQ (reference sequence). The CDR3 is made up of 13 amino acids. The DNA of the CDR3 is TGTGCCAGCAGCTTAGTTCCTCCCTACGAGCAGTACTTC. It translates to CASSLVPPYEQYF. Full variable domain (missing parts from reference TRBV7-9 and TRBJ2-7): DTGVSQNPRHKITKRGQNVTFRCDPISEHNRLYWYRQTLGQGPEFLTYFQNEAQLEKSRLLSDRFSAERPKGSFSTLEIQRTEQGDSAMYLCASSLVPPYEQYFGPGTRLTVT.

Ten or more counts support this clonotype. This rearrangement joins TRBV3-1 to TRBJ2-3; possibly TRBD2 for D (5 bases). CDR1 is LGHDT, CDR2 YNNKEL, per germline (reference sequence). Trimming shortened V by 1 base and J by 10 bases, and 15 bases separated the two germline ends. This CDR3 has 14 residues. The CDR3 DNA reads as TGTGCCAGCAGCCAAGTTGGTGAGGGCTTTTCGCAGTATTTT. Its protein product is CASSQVGEGFSQYF.